The sequence of this TCR beta chain was determined in a study of T-cell reconstitution after alpha-beta-depleted transplantation in children. V gave up 5 bases and J gave up 4 bases; unmatched junction bases: 4. CDR3 size: 14 residues. Germline-derived CDR1 and CDR2 are SEHNR and FQNEAQ (reference sequence). The library targeted TCRbeta and was prepared with unique molecular identifiers. TCRdb re-derived calls from the PCR reads in MiXCR, one entry per CDR3 protein. Among over 200,000 distinct CDR3 sequences listed, roughly 11% were seen once. This clonotype was counted many times. The sample in question was PBMCs, obtained before TCRalphabeta/CD19-depleted stem cell transplant. This rearrangement joins TRBV7-9 to TRBJ2-1; 8 nucleotides match TRBD1. The clonotype was recovered from a child in the first two years of life with acute myeloid leukemia, due to receive a stem cell transplant. The CDR3 protein is CASSIDRGYNEQFF. CDR3 DNA sequence: TGTGCCAGCAGCATCGACAGGGGTTACAATGAGCAGTTCTTC.